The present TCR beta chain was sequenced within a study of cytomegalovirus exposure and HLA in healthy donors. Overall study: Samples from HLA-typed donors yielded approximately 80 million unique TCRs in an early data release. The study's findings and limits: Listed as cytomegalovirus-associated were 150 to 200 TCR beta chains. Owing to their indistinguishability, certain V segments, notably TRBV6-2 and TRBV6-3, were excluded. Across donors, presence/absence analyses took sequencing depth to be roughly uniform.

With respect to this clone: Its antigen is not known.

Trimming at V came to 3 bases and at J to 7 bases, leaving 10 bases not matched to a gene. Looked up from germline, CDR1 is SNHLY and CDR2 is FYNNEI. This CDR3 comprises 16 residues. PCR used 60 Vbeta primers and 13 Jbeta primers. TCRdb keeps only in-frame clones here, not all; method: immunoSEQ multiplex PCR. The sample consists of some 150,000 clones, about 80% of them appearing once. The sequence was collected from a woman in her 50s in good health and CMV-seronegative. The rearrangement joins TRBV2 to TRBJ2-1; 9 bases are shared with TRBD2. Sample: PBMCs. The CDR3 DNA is TGTGCCAGCAGTGAGGTCGGGGCGGGGGGGCTTAATGAGCAGTTCTTC. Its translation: CASSEVGAGGLNEQFF.